These 2 T cell receptor beta chains originate from one sample sequenced in a study of CD8 T cells in Susac syndrome. An input of about 0.45 to 1 ug of RNA was subjected to reverse transcription using random hexamers. MiXCR was run by TCRdb on the immunoSEQ multiplex PCR reads, yielding one entry per CDR3 protein. This table holds about 85,000 distinct CDR3 sequences, around 95% found once. The sequenced sample was CD8+ T cells from PBMCs. The receptors were gathered from a human donor with Susac syndrome.

Worth noting for this clonotype: The junction shows a germline mismatch at one end, possibly a read error. The chain links TRBV3-1 to TRBJ1-1; D not resolved. The CDR3 has 17 amino acids. Germline CDR1 LGHDT, CDR2 YNNKEL (reference sequence). The CDR3 protein is CASSQDWALPENTEAFF. For the CDR3, the DNA is TGTGCTAGCAGCCAAGATTGGGCTCTGCCAGAGAACACTGAAGCTTTCTTT.

The sample holds a few counts of this clonotype. The V and J genes are TRBV7-9 and TRBJ2-7; D unclear. Trimming took off 5 bases at V and 4 bases at J, with 6 bases between the two ends. The CDR3 runs 11 residues. CDR1 is SEHNR and CDR2 is FQNEAQ in the germline V gene (reference sequence). CDR3 protein: CASSLTYEQYF. CDR3 coding DNA: TGTGCCAGCAGCCTTACTTACGAGCAGTACTTC.